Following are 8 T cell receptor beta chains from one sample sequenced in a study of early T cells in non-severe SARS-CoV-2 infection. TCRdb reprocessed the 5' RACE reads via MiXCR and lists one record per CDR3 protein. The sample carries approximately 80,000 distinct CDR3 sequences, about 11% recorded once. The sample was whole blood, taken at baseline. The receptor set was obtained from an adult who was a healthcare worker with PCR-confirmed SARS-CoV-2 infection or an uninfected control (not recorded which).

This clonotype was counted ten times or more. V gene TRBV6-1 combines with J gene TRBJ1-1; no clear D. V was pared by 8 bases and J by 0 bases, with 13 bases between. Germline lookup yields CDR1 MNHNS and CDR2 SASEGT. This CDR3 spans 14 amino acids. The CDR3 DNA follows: TGTGCCAGCTCCTTTAGTGGGGTGAACACTGAAGCTTTCTTT. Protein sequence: CASSFSGVNTEAFF.

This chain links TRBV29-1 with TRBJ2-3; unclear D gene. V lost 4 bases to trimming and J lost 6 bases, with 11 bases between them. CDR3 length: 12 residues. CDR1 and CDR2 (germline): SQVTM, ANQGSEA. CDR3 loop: CSVGARSDTQYF. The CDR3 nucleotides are TGCAGCGTTGGTGCCCGTTCGGATACGCAGTATTTT.

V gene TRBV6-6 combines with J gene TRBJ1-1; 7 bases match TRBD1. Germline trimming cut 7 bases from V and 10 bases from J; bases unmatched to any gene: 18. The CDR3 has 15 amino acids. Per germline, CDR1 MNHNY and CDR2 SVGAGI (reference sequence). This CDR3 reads CASIMGDRRLAGAFF. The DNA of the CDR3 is TGTGCCAGCATCATGGGGGACAGACGATTAGCAGGAGCTTTCTTT.

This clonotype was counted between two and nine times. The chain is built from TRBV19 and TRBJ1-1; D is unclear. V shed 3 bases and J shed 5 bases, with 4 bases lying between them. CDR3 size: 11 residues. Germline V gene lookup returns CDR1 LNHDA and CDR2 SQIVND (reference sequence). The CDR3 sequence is CASSIGTEAFF. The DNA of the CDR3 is TGTGCCAGTAGTATTGGTACTGAAGCTTTCTTT.

DNA of the CDR3: TGTGCCAGCAGCCAAGAAGGGGTCAGTGATACGCAGTATTTT. Encoded protein: CASSQEGVSDTQYF. The V gene is TRBV3-1, the J gene TRBJ2-3; possibly TRBD1 for D (5 bases). Germline V CDR1 and CDR2: LGHDT, YNNKEL (reference sequence). Trimming stripped 0 bases from V and 6 bases from J, with 10 bases between. This CDR3 is 14 amino acids long.

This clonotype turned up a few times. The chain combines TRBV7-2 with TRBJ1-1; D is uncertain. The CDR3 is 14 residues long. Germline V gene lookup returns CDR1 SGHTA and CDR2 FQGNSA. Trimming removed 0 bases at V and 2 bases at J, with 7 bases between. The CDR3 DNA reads TGTGCCAGCAGCTTAGCCGGGTTTAACACTGAAGCTTTCTTT. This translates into CASSLAGFNTEAFF.

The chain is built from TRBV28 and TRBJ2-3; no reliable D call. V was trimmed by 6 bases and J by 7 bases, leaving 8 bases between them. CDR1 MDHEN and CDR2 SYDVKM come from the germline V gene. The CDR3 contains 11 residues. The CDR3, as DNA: TGTGCCAGCAGCCGCCGGAATACGCAGTATTTT. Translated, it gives CASSRRNTQYF.

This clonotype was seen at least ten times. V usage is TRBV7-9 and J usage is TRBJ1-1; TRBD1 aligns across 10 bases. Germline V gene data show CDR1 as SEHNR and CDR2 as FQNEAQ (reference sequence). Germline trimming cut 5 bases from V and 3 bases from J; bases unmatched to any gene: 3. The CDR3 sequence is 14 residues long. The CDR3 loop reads CASSPGQGDTEAFF. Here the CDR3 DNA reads TGTGCCAGCAGCCCTGGACAGGGGGACACTGAAGCTTTCTTT.